These 19 T cell receptor beta chains share one sample of origin, sequenced in a study of blood T cells in healthy people across ages. Primed by a sample-barcoded 5' primer and a J-beta primer mix, a second PCR proceeded for roughly 6 to 12 cycles. TCRdb analysed the 5' RACE reads with MiXCR anew, one entry per CDR3 protein. This table has 550,000 to 750,000 distinct CDR3 sequences, about 21% appearing once. What was sequenced was blood. The source is a man aged 65 to 79 in good health.

In this sample, this clonotype turned up a few times. V is TRBV20-1 and J is TRBJ2-3, with 9 bases identical to TRBD2. The CDR3 extends over 14 amino acids. V shed 5 bases and J 4 bases; nucleotides not matched to a gene: 7. The germline gives CDR1 DFQATT, CDR2 SNEGSKA (reference sequence). CDR3 bases: TGCAGTGCTCAGGTAGCGGGAGTGCCAGATACGCAGTATTTT. Residues: CSAQVAGVPDTQYF.

This clonotype was seen ten or more times. This chain uses TRBV3-1 with TRBJ2-1; D is unresolved. This CDR3 contains 13 residues. Germline values: CDR1 LGHDT, CDR2 YNNKEL (reference sequence). V dropped 4 bases and J dropped 4 bases, with 8 bases sitting between them. DNA for the CDR3: TGTGCCAGCAGCCCCCAGTTGTACAATGAGCAGTTCTTC. Protein sequence: CASSPQLYNEQFF.

V and J are TRBV6-6 and TRBJ1-5; unclear D gene. Trimming removed 2 bases at V and 12 bases at J, with 11 bases between. The CDR3 extends over 12 amino acids. Germline V gene data show CDR1 as MNHNY and CDR2 as SVGAGI (reference sequence). The CDR3 nucleotides read TGTGCCAGCAGTTACGCGGACGACGGCCAGCATTTT. Translated: CASSYADDGQHF.

This clonotype was detected ten times or more. V usage is TRBV3-1 and J usage is TRBJ2-7; D is possibly TRBD1 (6 bases). The CDR3 spans 14 residues. Trimming removed 1 base at V and 2 bases at J, with 9 bases between. From germline, CDR1 is LGHDT and CDR2 YNNKEL (reference sequence). CDR3 region: CASSQVPGAYEQYF. CDR3 in DNA: TGTGCCAGCAGCCAAGTCCCAGGGGCCTACGAGCAGTACTTC.

This clonotype appeared many times. J is TRBJ2-5 and V is TRBV4-1; no reliable D call. The length of the CDR3 is 13 residues. Per germline, CDR1 MGHRA and CDR2 YSYEKL. V was pared by 1 base and J by 4 bases, with 7 bases between. For the CDR3, the DNA is TGCGCCAGCAGCCAAGCTTGGGGAGAGACCCAGTACTTC. Its translation is CASSQAWGETQYF.

A few counts support this clonotype. The chain combines TRBV5-1 with TRBJ2-5, with a possible D match to TRBD1 (6 bases). The assigned J gene may be wrong: the sequence end matches TRBJ2-1 better. The germline CDR1 and CDR2 sequences are SGHRS and YFSETQ. CDR3 length equals 14 residues. CDR3 nucleotides: TGCGCCAGCAGCTTGGCCATGAGGGGGAGTGAGCAGTTCTTC. Its translation is CASSLAMRGSEQFF.

This clonotype has just a few counts. The chain links TRBV4-1 to TRBJ2-5, with D perhaps matching TRBD1 (6 bases). TRBJ2-7 explains the end of the DNA better; the J call may be wrong. This CDR3 region has 14 residues. The germline V gene has CDR1 MGHRA and CDR2 YSYEKL. CDR3 nucleotide sequence: TGCGCCAGCAGCCAAGATACCAGGGGATACGAGCAGTACTTC. Protein product: CASSQDTRGYEQYF.

This clonotype was counted between two and nine times. The chain joins TRBV4-1 to TRBJ2-7; TRBD2 matches at 8 bases. J lost 0 bases, V lost 0 bases, and 4 bases had no gene match. CDR1 is MGHRA, CDR2 YSYEKL, per germline. This CDR3 contains 16 residues. The CDR3 loop is CASSQEGSGNSYEQYF. CDR3 coding DNA: TGCGCCAGCAGCCAAGAAGGTAGCGGGAACTCCTACGAGCAGTACTTC.

The chain is built from TRBV7-3 and TRBJ2-2; 7 bases match TRBD1. CDR1 and CDR2 (germline): SGHTA, FQGTGA. Unmatched junction bases numbered 4, after V lost 2 bases and J lost 4 bases. This CDR3 spans 15 amino acids. The CDR3: CASSLGTAFTGELFF. CDR3 coding DNA: TGTGCCAGCAGCTTAGGGACAGCATTCACCGGGGAGCTGTTTTTT.

The chain couples TRBV20-1 to TRBJ2-5; 10 nucleotides line up with TRBD2. The CDR3 totals 13 residues. Germline trimming cut 7 bases from V and 9 bases from J; bases unmatched to any gene: 11. Germline lookup yields CDR1 DFQATT and CDR2 SNEGSKA (reference sequence). As DNA, the CDR3 is TGCAGTGTTCCGACTAGCGGGCTCCTGGCCCAGTACTTC. Translation gives CSVPTSGLLAQYF.

This clonotype was observed a handful of times. The rearrangement joins TRBV5-1 to TRBJ2-1; D ambiguous. Germline V gene data show CDR1 as SGHRS and CDR2 as YFSETQ. CDR3 length: 14 residues. Trimming removed 0 bases at V and 3 bases at J, with 7 bases between. The CDR3 bases are TGCGCCAGCAGCTTGGGTCCCGTCTACAATGAGCAGTTCTTC. This encodes CASSLGPVYNEQFF.

This clonotype was observed at least ten times. The V call is TRBV12-3 or TRBV12-4, the J call TRBJ2-5; 13 bases agree with TRBD2. CDR3 length equals 16 residues. Losses at the gene ends were 5 bases for V and 5 bases for J; bases not matched to a gene: 8. CDR3 residues: CASSGARTSGSETQYF. In DNA, the CDR3 is TGTGCCAGCAGTGGGGCTAGGACTAGCGGGAGTGAGACCCAGTACTTC.

The chain recombines TRBV29-1 with TRBJ1-1; D remains unclear. V was shortened by 6 bases and J by 4 bases, with 12 bases between the two germline ends. Germline V CDR1 and CDR2: SQVTM, ANQGSEA. The CDR3 has 12 amino acids. The CDR3 reads CSVVLGGTEAFF. DNA for the CDR3: TGCAGCGTGGTTTTGGGAGGCACTGAAGCTTTCTTT.

This chain links TRBV4-1 with TRBJ2-4; the match to TRBD1 covers 7 bases. CDR3 length equals 13 residues. Germline assignment: CDR1 MGHRA and CDR2 YSYEKL. V lost 5 bases and J lost 10; bases outside the gene matches: 8. CDR3 coding DNA: TGCGCCAGCAGCGTCCGGGACAGCGAAATTCAGTACTTC. As protein: CASSVRDSEIQYF.

V gene TRBV6-4 combines with J gene TRBJ2-2; tentative D call: TRBD2 (5 bases). Per germline, CDR1 MRHNA and CDR2 SNTAGT. Trimming removed 0 bases from V and 3 bases from J, with 5 bases in between. CDR3 length: 14 amino acids. CDR3 coding DNA: TGTGCCAGCAGTGACTCAGCGGACACCGGGGAGCTGTTTTTT. Protein sequence: CASSDSADTGELFF.

The CDR3 nucleotides read TGTGCCAGCAGCCAACGGAGTCGTAATGAAAAACTGTTTTTT. It codes for CASSQRSRNEKLFF. The chain couples TRBV3-1 to TRBJ1-4; no clear D gene. This CDR3 region has 14 residues. Looked up from germline, CDR1 is LGHDT and CDR2 is YNNKEL (reference sequence). Trimming took off 2 bases at V and 4 bases at J, with 8 bases between the two ends.

The rearrangement joins TRBV5-1 to TRBJ2-5; 7 nucleotides match TRBD1. The DNA end lines up better with TRBJ2-7; the J call may be wrong. The CDR3 contains 14 residues. Germline V gives CDR1 SGHRS, CDR2 YFSETQ. The CDR3 coding sequence is TGCGCCAGCAGCTTGACACAGGGGTCCTACGAGCAGTACTTC. It is translated as CASSLTQGSYEQYF.

The chain links TRBV28 to TRBJ2-3; 9 bases match TRBD1. CDR1 and CDR2 (germline): MDHEN, SYDVKM. J gave up 3 bases and V 5 bases, and 6 bases lay outside the gene matches. This CDR3 region has 15 residues. CDR3 region: CASSHGTGWTDTQYF. The CDR3 DNA reads as TGTGCCAGCAGTCATGGGACAGGGTGGACAGATACGCAGTATTTT.

This chain uses TRBV10-3 with TRBJ1-4, with D uncertain. Germline loops: CDR1 ENHRY, CDR2 SYGVKD. The CDR3 runs to 13 residues. With 4 bases removed from V and 6 bases from J, the gap between germline ends came to 9 bases. CDR3 nucleotide sequence: TGTGCCATCAGTGGAACCAGTGATGAAAAACTGTTTTTT. Translation gives CAISGTSDEKLFF.